Each of the 26 T cell receptor beta chains below was sequenced from the same sample in a study of shared clonotypes between healthy human individuals. CD8 cells regarded as naive lacked CD45RO, were positively chosen for CCR7, and omitted terminally differentiated effector memory CD45RA+ cells. Repertoires were generated with immunoSEQ multiplex PCR, while TCRdb's copy carries only in-frame clones and drops some. The sample gives around 2,000,000 clones, under 95% of which show up once; 1.5% to 2% is in the top ten. Sequencing was carried out using naive CD8+ T cells from PBMCs. Receptor source: a young man in good health. Some clones in this sample may be carry-over from other donors' samples.

The chain is built from TRBV2 and TRBJ1-5; D perhaps matches TRBD1 (6 bases). V lost 8 bases and J lost 0, with 20 bases in between. The CDR3 length is 17 residues. Germline CDR1 and CDR2: SNHLY and FYNNEI. CDR3 coding DNA: TGTGCCAGCTCCCGGGACAAGGTGGATAATAGCAATCAGCCCCAGCATTTT. Translated, it gives CASSRDKVDNSNQPQHF.

The chain carries TRBV6-5 and TRBJ1-4; D is unclear. With 0 bases removed from V and 6 bases from J, the gap between germline ends came to 11 bases. CDR1 is MNHEY, CDR2 SVGAGI, per germline. CDR3 length: 15 amino acids. The CDR3, as DNA: TGTGCCAGCAGTTACTCGGAGGGTTTTCATGAAAAACTGTTTTTT. Its protein product is CASSYSEGFHEKLFF.

V usage is TRBV29-1 and J usage is TRBJ1-3; D possibly corresponds to TRBD1 (6 bases). Germline CDR1 and CDR2: SQVTM and ANQGSEA. This CDR3 comprises 13 residues. The ends were cut back, 3 bases at V and 4 bases at J, with 10 bases in the middle. The CDR3 DNA is TGCAGCGTTGATGAAGGGACAGGAAACACCATATATTTT. Translation gives CSVDEGTGNTIYF. Using reference TRBV29-1 and TRBJ1-3 for the parts outside the CDR3, the full variable domain is SAVISQKPSRDICQRGTSLTIQCQVDSQVTMMFWYRQQPGQSLTLIATANQGSEATYESGFVIDKFPISRPNLTFSTLTVSNMSPEDSSIYLCSVDEGTGNTIYFGEGSWLTVV.

The chain carries TRBV6-1 and TRBJ2-5; possible D gene TRBD1, 5 bases. V was clipped by 4 bases and J by 5 bases, with 14 bases between them. In germline, CDR1 is MNHNS, CDR2 SASEGT. The CDR3 runs 14 residues. The CDR3 region is CASSAWGLRETQYF. The CDR3 DNA reads as TGTGCCAGCAGTGCTTGGGGCCTACGGGAGACCCAGTACTTC.

The V call is TRBV25-1, the J call TRBJ2-2; 9 bases map to TRBD1. Unmatched junction bases numbered 1, after V lost 1 base and J lost 1 base. CDR1 and CDR2 (germline): MGHDK, SYGVNS. This CDR3 is 16 amino acids long. The CDR3 DNA sequence: TGTGCCAGCAGTGAATCGGACAGGGGGAACACCGGGGAGCTGTTTTTT. This gives the protein CASSESDRGNTGELFF.

CDR3 protein: CASSYYGQAHGYTF. The CDR3 DNA sequence: TGTGCCAGCAGTTACTACGGACAGGCCCATGGCTACACCTTC. This chain connects TRBV6-5 to TRBJ1-2; 7 bases are shared with TRBD1. The CDR3 is 14 amino acids. Germline V gene sequence: CDR1 MNHEY, CDR2 SVGAGI. The V and J ends lost 1 base and 6 bases, in that order; junction bases with no gene match: 5.

V is TRBV2 and J is TRBJ1-1; weak D call: TRBD1 (5 bases). Germline CDR1 is SNHLY and CDR2 is FYNNEI. The V end was cut by 8 bases, the J end by 8 bases, with 15 bases between. This CDR3 is 12 amino acids long. CDR3 amino acids: CASLFGTAEAFF. The CDR3 region has the DNA TGTGCCAGCCTCTTTGGGACCGCCGAAGCTTTCTTT.

The chain couples TRBV7-2 to TRBJ2-5; weak D call: TRBD2 (6 bases). V lost 1 base, J lost 8 bases, and 20 bases lay in between. The CDR3 length is 16 residues. CDR1 is SGHTA, CDR2 FQGNSA, per germline. DNA of the CDR3: TGTGCCAGCAGCTTAGGAGTAAATAGCGGCCGGGGAACCCAGTACTTC. This codes for CASSLGVNSGRGTQYF.

The sample holds a few counts of this clone. The chain's CDR3 is CSVPGTDFQAFF. The DNA for the CDR3 is TGCAGCGTCCCCGGGACTGACTTCCAAGCTTTCTTT. V usage is TRBV29-1 and J usage is TRBJ1-1; perhaps TRBD1 as D (5 bases). The CDR3 is 12 amino acids. Germline assignment: CDR1 SQVTM and CDR2 ANQGSEA. Trimming took off 6 bases at V and 9 bases at J, with 17 bases between the two ends.

A note on this clone: Other DNA variants within this sample encode the same CDR3. The chain joins TRBV7-6 to TRBJ2-1; no reliable D call. Trimming took 1 base from V and 0 from J, leaving 7 bases between them. This CDR3 has 15 residues. The germline V gene encodes CDR1 SGHVS and CDR2 FNYEAQ. CDR3 loop: CASSLDRSSYNEQFF. The DNA for the CDR3 is TGTGCCAGCAGCTTAGATCGGAGCTCCTACAATGAGCAGTTCTTC.

The chain employs TRBV10-3 and TRBJ2-2, with 8 bases that match TRBD1. Germline lookup yields CDR1 ENHRY and CDR2 SYGVKD. V lost 3 bases to trimming and J lost 6 bases; unmatched junction nucleotides: 3. This CDR3 contains 14 residues. CDR3 sequence: CAISENRGSGELFF. Here the CDR3 DNA reads TGTGCCATCAGTGAAAACAGGGGGTCCGGGGAGCTGTTTTTT.

The chain uses TRBV13 and TRBJ2-7, with no clear D. The CDR3 extends over 16 amino acids. Trimming cost V 1 base and J 0 bases, with 13 bases left between them. CDR1 and CDR2 (germline): PRHDT, FYEKMQ (reference sequence). This CDR3 reads CASSLAGKQNSYEQYF. CDR3 coding DNA: TGTGCCAGCAGCTTAGCTGGGAAACAGAACTCCTACGAGCAGTACTTC.

The J gene is TRBJ1-2, the V gene TRBV5-1, with unresolved D. Per germline, CDR1 SGHRS and CDR2 YFSETQ. With 0 bases removed from V and 4 bases from J, the gap between germline ends came to 16 bases. This CDR3 contains 16 residues. CDR3 nucleotides: TGCGCCAGCAGCTTGGGGATGGGCCGAACGGTCTATGGCTACACCTTC. Protein sequence: CASSLGMGRTVYGYTF. Full variable domain (missing parts from reference TRBV5-1 and TRBJ1-2): KAGVTQTPRYLIKTRGQQVTLSCSPISGHRSVSWYQQTPGQGLQFLFEYFSETQRNKGNFPGRFSGRQFSNSRSEMNVSTLELGDSALYLCASSLGMGRTVYGYTFGSGTRLTVV.

To note about this clone: This sample includes further DNA sequences coding for the same CDR3. DNA for the CDR3: TGTGCCAGCAGCGGGGGGTACAATGAGCAGTTCTTC. It specifies CASSGGYNEQFF. V usage is TRBV9 and J usage is TRBJ2-1, with D possibly being TRBD1 or TRBD2 (5 bases each). This CDR3 region has 12 residues. Germline V lookup: CDR1 SGDLS, CDR2 YYNGEE. Trimming took 3 bases from V and 4 from J, leaving 5 bases between them.

In this sample, this clone turned up once. V gene TRBV29-1 combines with J gene TRBJ2-3; D unresolved. V was pared by 0 bases and J by 2 bases, with 3 bases between. Germline V gives CDR1 SQVTM, CDR2 ANQGSEA. The CDR3 consists of 12 residues. As DNA, the CDR3 is TGCAGCGTTGAAGATGACACAGATACGCAGTATTTT. The encoded protein is CSVEDDTDTQYF.

The chain carries TRBV27 and TRBJ1-1, with 8 bases fitting TRBD1. V gave up 5 bases and J gave up 3 bases; unmatched junction bases: 8. This CDR3 contains 15 residues. CDR1 and CDR2 (germline): MNHEY, SMNVEV (reference sequence). CDR3 region: CASSPWGTGYTEAFF. In nucleotides, the CDR3 is TGTGCCAGCAGTCCATGGGGGACAGGATACACTGAAGCTTTCTTT.

The chain combines TRBV19 with TRBJ1-1, with D perhaps TRBD1 (5 bases). With 2 bases removed from V and 1 base from J, the gap between germline ends came to 8 bases. Germline CDR1 LNHDA, CDR2 SQIVND (reference sequence). The CDR3 is 14 amino acids. The CDR3 coding sequence is TGTGCCAGTAGTATAATAACAGGGAACACTGAAGCTTTCTTT. It yields the protein CASSIITGNTEAFF.

The gene calls are TRBV6-5 and TRBJ2-3; possible D gene TRBD1, 7 bases. Trimming left V 6 bases short and J 8 bases short, with 18 bases between. The CDR3 has 14 amino acids. Germline loops: CDR1 MNHEY, CDR2 SVGAGI. CDR3 bases: TGTGCCAGCAGCCCCACAGGGGACTGGGGTACGCAGTATTTT. This translates into CASSPTGDWGTQYF.

The chain employs TRBV2 and TRBJ2-4; D gene unclear. Germline V gene sequence: CDR1 SNHLY, CDR2 FYNNEI. Trimming removed 2 bases at V and 1 base at J, with 12 bases between. This CDR3 has 16 residues. CDR3 coding DNA: TGTGCCAGCAGTGAATCCGGAACCGGGGCCAAAAACATTCAGTACTTC. As protein: CASSESGTGAKNIQYF.

CDR3 loop: CASSSGIGHEQYF. As DNA, the CDR3 is TGTGCCAGCAGCTCAGGGATAGGTCACGAGCAGTACTTC. The V and J genes are TRBV7-2 and TRBJ2-7, with D possibly being TRBD1 (5 bases). Germline loops: CDR1 SGHTA, CDR2 FQGNSA. CDR3 length equals 13 residues. Trimming took 4 bases from V and 5 from J, leaving 12 bases between them. Together with reference TRBV7-2 and TRBJ2-7, the CDR3 gives the full variable domain: GAGVSQSPSNKVTEKGKDVELRCDPISGHTALYWYRQSLGQGLEFLIYFQGNSAPDKSGLPSDRFSAERTGGSVSTLTIQRTQQEDSAVYLCASSSGIGHEQYFGPGTRLTVT.

This clone was observed a handful of times. This chain connects TRBV30 to TRBJ1-1; 8 nucleotides align to TRBD1. The junction had 0 bases not matched to a gene; V was cut back by 5 bases and J by 1 base. CDR1 is GTSNPN and CDR2 is SVGIG in the germline V gene (reference sequence). The length of the CDR3 is 12 residues. The CDR3 protein is CAWDRGNTEAFF. The CDR3 nucleotides are TGTGCCTGGGACAGGGGGAACACTGAAGCTTTCTTT.

This clone was counted a few times. The chain recombines TRBV7-9 with TRBJ1-1; D is uncertain. Germline lookup yields CDR1 SEHNR and CDR2 FQNEAQ (reference sequence). The CDR3 totals 13 residues. The V and J ends lost 6 bases and 1 base respectively, with 9 bases between them. CDR3 in DNA: TGTGCCAGCAGACTACCAGGGAACACTGAAGCTTTCTTT. Translated, it gives CASRLPGNTEAFF. Supplemented by reference TRBV7-9 and TRBJ1-1, the full variable domain reads DTGVSQNPRHKITKRGQNVTFRCDPISEHNRLYWYRQTLGQGPEFLTYFQNEAQLEKSRLLSDRFSAERPKGSFSTLEIQRTEQGDSAMYLCASRLPGNTEAFFGQGTRLTVV.

V usage is TRBV19 and J usage is TRBJ1-2, with D tentatively TRBD1 (6 bases). The CDR3 loop spans 16 amino acids. Deletions cut 6 bases from V and 5 bases from J, with 22 bases between. The germline CDR1 and CDR2 sequences are LNHDA and SQIVND (reference sequence). In DNA, the CDR3 is TGTGCCAGTAGGCAAACCGAGGGGACACTCGTGTATGGCTACACCTTC. Its translation is CASRQTEGTLVYGYTF.

This clone was counted a few times. The chain links TRBV9 to TRBJ2-1; D ambiguous. Trimming pared 0 bases from V and 5 bases from J, leaving 6 bases between. This CDR3 is 13 amino acids long. Germline V gives CDR1 SGDLS, CDR2 YYNGEE. The CDR3: CASSVGENNEQFF. The CDR3, as DNA: TGTGCCAGCAGCGTAGGAGAGAACAATGAGCAGTTCTTC.

Worth noting for this clone: Other DNA variants within this sample encode the same CDR3. The chain combines TRBV27 with TRBJ1-5; D is ambiguous. CDR1 MNHEY and CDR2 SMNVEV come from the germline V gene (reference sequence). CDR3 size: 14 residues. Trimming cost V 2 bases and J 3 bases, with 8 bases left between them. The chain's CDR3 is CASSLGRYNQPQHF. CDR3 coding DNA: TGTGCCAGCAGTTTAGGTCGGTACAATCAGCCCCAGCATTTT.

This chain uses TRBV10-2 with TRBJ2-7, with D tentatively TRBD2 (6 bases). Trimming pared 4 bases from V and 2 bases from J, leaving 15 bases between. This CDR3 comprises 15 residues. Germline V gives CDR1 WSHSY, CDR2 SAAADI. The CDR3 loop reads CASSGWGTDTYEQYF. Written as DNA, the CDR3 is TGCGCCAGCAGTGGCTGGGGGACTGACACCTACGAGCAGTACTTC.